The entry below describes one TCR beta chain. Its antigen is as yet unknown. These data are taken from a study of cytomegalovirus exposure and HLA in healthy donors. About the research overall: For the approximately 430 genotyped donors, roughly 80% fell within the Caucasian-associated ancestry cluster. Overall study findings and caveats: Cytomegalovirus-associated TCR beta chains were listed, numbering some 170. As a later analysis showed, a missense DCLRE1C variant was linked to trimming of TCR beta V- and J-genes. There were three CMV-associated chains whose specificity for CMV antigens was confirmed in vitro.

Amplification used 60 Vbeta primers and 13 Jbeta primers. Some clones are missing from TCRdb's copy, which holds only in-frame ones; the method was immunoSEQ multiplex PCR. The table includes over 150,000 clones, approximately 79% detected once. Germline assignment: CDR1 LNHDA and CDR2 SQIVND (reference sequence). V gave up 3 bases and J gave up 2 bases; unmatched junction bases: 4. The CDR3 loop spans 15 amino acids. This receptor was taken from a man aged 55 to 70 in good health and CMV-seronegative. Material: PBMCs. V is TRBV19 and J is TRBJ1-5; 7 nucleotides align to TRBD1. The CDR3 nucleotides are TGTGCCAGTAGTATGGCAACAGGGGGCAATCAGCCCCAGCATTTT. Its protein is CASSMATGGNQPQHF.